The clone carrying this T cell receptor (beta chain) was seen many times. Antigen specificity is unknown. The CDR3 covers 14 residues. CDR1 SGHVS and CDR2 FNYEAQ come from the germline V gene. V lost 1 base to trimming and J lost 0 bases, with 6 bases between them. Making TCR cDNA involved 5'RACE template switching, which added UMIs and a universal primer site. TCRdb reprocessed the 5' RACE reads via MiXCR and lists one record per CDR3 protein. There are approximately 260,000 distinct CDR3 sequences in the sample; around 4.9% occur only once, and roughly 3.4% lies in the top ten. The record originates from a study of T cells after yellow fever vaccination. Whole-study context: Each low-cell-number fraction was prepared by means of SMART-Seq v4 Ultra Low Input. General study points: CD4 and CD8 compartments shared a small share of clonotypes. Re-detected after boosting: most primary clones, around 97% of CD4 and over 80% of CD8.

The J gene is TRBJ2-5, the V gene TRBV7-6, with a weak D call TRBD1 (5 bases). This specimen consisted of CD4+ T cells sorted from PBMCs, obtained on the day of the yellow fever booster vaccination. This receptor was taken from a man younger than 35 who received the YFV17D yellow fever vaccine. CDR3 residues: CASSLGTNQETQYF. The CDR3 DNA sequence: TGTGCCAGCAGCTTAGGGACAAACCAAGAGACCCAGTACTTC.